This T cell receptor beta chain stems from a study of T cells in Graves' hyperthyroidism and ophthalmopathy. Study observations and caveats: Most thyroid clonotypes that were expanded above 0.001 also turned up in blood.

Amplified regions were TCR beta CDR3 sequences from RNA transcripts. HTBI primers were employed in a first-round RT-PCR of the TCR CDR3. TCRdb redid the calling of the multiplex PCR reads with MiXCR, one entry per CDR3 protein. The table includes some 350,000 distinct CDR3 sequences, 15% to 20% detected once. A lack of ophthalmopathy progression within 18 months defined stable Graves' hyperthyroidism. Uncontrolled infection, other autoimmune disease, pregnancy or lactation disqualified patients from enrolment. Per germline, CDR1 SQVTM and CDR2 ANQGSEA. Trimming left V 5 bases short and J 2 bases short, with 9 bases between. This CDR3 has 12 amino acids. This clonotype was counted many times. As yet, its antigen is unknown.

The TCR comes from a young woman with Graves' hyperthyroidism. Source material: blood. This rearrangement joins TRBV29-1 to TRBJ1-1, with a possible D match to TRBD1 (6 bases). The CDR3 protein is CSVQGFNTEAFF. Here the CDR3 DNA reads TGCAGCGTTCAGGGGTTTAACACTGAAGCTTTCTTT.